The sequence of this TCR beta chain was determined in a study of T cell responses to AZD1222 COVID-19 vaccine. The table came from immunoSEQ multiplex PCR; TCRdb's copy has only in-frame clones and leaves some out. The sample includes 90,000 to 120,000 clones, roughly 87% of them seen just once. Germline lookup yields CDR1 SGHDT and CDR2 YYEEEE. This CDR3 comprises 14 residues. V was trimmed by 5 bases and J by 1 base, leaving 12 bases between them. This clone was observed a few times. What it recognizes is unknown. Broader study findings: Regions 160-218 and 743-854 dominated among vaccine-associated CD4 TCRs spanning spike. In all cases, repertoires were sampled only after the peak T cell response.

The TCR sequence derives from an adult in good health. The genes are TRBV5-6 and TRBJ1-2; no firm D call. The sample in question was peripheral blood, obtained on day 0 of AZD1222 vaccination. CDR3 sequence reads: CASRSDGSNYGYTF. The CDR3 DNA follows: TGTGCCAGCAGATCCGACGGGAGTAACTATGGCTACACCTTC.